The 15 T cell receptor beta chains given below trace back to one sample, sequenced in a study of T cells after yellow fever vaccination. TCRdb reprocessed the 5' RACE reads via MiXCR and lists one record per CDR3 protein. The sample includes a few hundred thousand distinct CDR3 sequences, about 4% seen only once; the top ten take roughly 24%. The sample in question was PBMCs, obtained 5 days after the yellow fever booster vaccination. These receptors all stem from a man younger than 35 who received the YFV17D yellow fever vaccine.

This clonotype was picked up a small number of times. CDR3 sequence: CASSFIPGQQVRGPETQYF. The CDR3 nucleotides are TGTGCCAGCAGCTTCATCCCGGGACAGCAAGTGCGGGGGCCCGAGACCCAGTACTTC. This chain links TRBV7-9 with TRBJ2-5, with D possibly called TRBD1 or TRBD2 (7 bases each). Germline-derived CDR1 and CDR2 are SEHNR and FQNEAQ (reference sequence). V gave up 3 bases and J gave up 5 bases, with 28 bases separating them. The CDR3 is 19 residues long.

The genes are TRBV6-8 and TRBJ1-1; D unclear. CDR1 and CDR2 (germline): MNHGY, SAAAGT. Trimming left V 5 bases short and J 4 bases short, with 14 bases between. The CDR3 consists of 14 residues. The CDR3 is CASSQPSRRTEAFF. DNA for the CDR3: TGTGCCAGCAGTCAACCCTCGCGTCGCACTGAAGCTTTCTTT.

This clonotype is a singleton in its sample. As DNA, the CDR3 is TGTGCCAGCAGTAATAGCGGGGAGGTTGAGCAGTTCTTC. The encoded protein is CASSNSGEVEQFF. The chain links TRBV6-1 to TRBJ2-1; 8 nucleotides agree with TRBD2. Looked up from germline, CDR1 is MNHNS and CDR2 is SASEGT. V shed 5 bases and J 9 bases; nucleotides not matched to a gene: 6. The CDR3 runs 13 residues.

This clonotype appeared a few times. The CDR3 spells CASSLYEGQAEAFF. The CDR3 bases are TGTGCCAGCAGCCTCTACGAAGGACAGGCTGAAGCTTTCTTT. The chain joins TRBV7-2 to TRBJ1-1; TRBD1 agrees at 7 bases. Germline V CDR1 and CDR2: SGHTA, FQGNSA. The CDR3 is 14 amino acids. V was clipped by 5 bases and J by 6 bases; unmatched bases: 9. The whole variable domain, remainder taken from reference TRBV7-2 and TRBJ1-1, is GAGVSQSPSNKVTEKGKDVELRCDPISGHTALYWYRQSLGQGLEFLIYFQGNSAPDKSGLPSDRFSAERTGGSVSTLTIQRTQQEDSAVYLCASSLYEGQAEAFFGQGTRLTVV.

This clonotype was counted at least ten times. V gene TRBV27 combines with J gene TRBJ1-4; perhaps TRBD1 as D (6 bases). Trimming pared 6 bases from V and 6 bases from J, leaving 11 bases between. Germline-derived CDR1 and CDR2 are MNHEY and SMNVEV (reference sequence). The CDR3 contains 13 residues. The CDR3 DNA is TGTGCCAGCAGGAGGGGGATTCATGAAAAACTGTTTTTT. Amino acids: CASRRGIHEKLFF. Looking up the rest from reference TRBV27 and TRBJ1-4 gives the full variable domain: EAQVTQNPRYLITVTGKKLTVTCSQNMNHEYMSWYRQDPGLGLRQIYYSMNVEVTDKGDVPEGYKVSRKEKRNFPLILESPSPNQTSLYFCASRRGIHEKLFFGSGTQLSVL.

J is TRBJ1-1 and V is TRBV12-3 or TRBV12-4; D remains unclear. This CDR3 spans 11 amino acids. Trimming pared 7 bases from V and 5 bases from J, leaving 8 bases between. In DNA form, the CDR3 reads TGTGCCAGCACCCGAGGGACTGAAGCTTTCTTT. It is translated as CASTRGTEAFF.

This chain joins TRBV28 and TRBJ2-3; 7 positions agree with TRBD1. The V and J ends lost 3 bases and 6 bases, in that order; junction bases with no gene match: 6. Germline CDR1 MDHEN, CDR2 SYDVKM. The CDR3 is made up of 14 amino acids. The CDR3 DNA reads as TGTGCCAGCAGTTTTTCACAGGGGCACGATACGCAGTATTTT. This codes for CASSFSQGHDTQYF.

V and J are TRBV19 and TRBJ2-7, with 7 bases identical to TRBD2. Germline values: CDR1 LNHDA, CDR2 SQIVND (reference sequence). The V segment lost 5 bases and the J segment 0 bases; nucleotides outside the gene matches: 4. The CDR3 is 14 amino acids. In nucleotides, the CDR3 is TGTGCCAGTAGTGGGCGGGGGATCTCCTACGAGCAGTACTTC. Protein: CASSGRGISYEQYF.

The CDR3 DNA follows: TGTGCCAGCCAACGGGAGGGCAATCAGCCCCAGCATTTT. This codes for CASQREGNQPQHF. The V and J genes are TRBV12-3 or TRBV12-4 and TRBJ1-5; D unresolved. CDR3 length: 13 amino acids. V gave up 8 bases and J gave up 2 bases, with 10 bases separating them.

This chain connects TRBV29-1 to TRBJ1-4; D is undetermined. Looked up from germline, CDR1 is SQVTM and CDR2 is ANQGSEA. The CDR3 is 10 residues long. V shed 8 bases and J shed 7 bases, with 8 bases lying between them. CDR3 residues: CSLGPEKLFF. For the CDR3, the DNA is TGCAGCTTAGGACCTGAAAAACTGTTTTTT.

The rearrangement uses TRBV28 and TRBJ2-5, with D possibly matching TRBD1 (6 bases). V lost 8 bases and J 7 bases, leaving 20 bases between the germline ends. CDR1 MDHEN and CDR2 SYDVKM come from the germline V gene. The CDR3 is 14 amino acids. In DNA, the CDR3 is TGTGCCAGCTGGCCGGGACAAAAGTCTGGGACCCAGTACTTC. Translation: CASWPGQKSGTQYF. Using reference TRBV28 and TRBJ2-5 for the parts outside the CDR3, the full variable domain is DVKVTQSSRYLVKRTGEKVFLECVQDMDHENMFWYRQDPGLGLRLIYFSYDVKMKEKGDIPEGYSVSREKKERFSLILESASTNQTSMYLCASWPGQKSGTQYFGPGTRLLVL.

This clonotype appeared many times. The chain joins TRBV20-1 to TRBJ2-1, with D possibly TRBD2 on 6 matching bases. This CDR3 has 14 amino acids. Germline CDR1 reads DFQATT; CDR2 reads SNEGSKA (reference sequence). The V gene lost 3 bases and the J gene lost 5 bases, with 14 bases spanning the gap. CDR3 nucleotide sequence: TGCAGTGCTAGTGGGGGGACCCCGGACAATGAGCAGTTCTTC. It yields the protein CSASGGTPDNEQFF.

This clonotype was counted between two and nine times. The rearrangement joins TRBV7-9 to TRBJ1-5; D gene unclear. V was pared by 1 base and J by 7 bases, with 5 bases between. Germline CDR1 SEHNR, CDR2 FQNEAQ (reference sequence). The CDR3 loop spans 12 amino acids. The CDR3 nucleotides read TGTGCCAGCAGCTTAGACAAACAGCCCCAGCATTTT. This codes for CASSLDKQPQHF.

The V and J genes are TRBV6-1 and TRBJ2-2, with a tentative D call TRBD2 (6 bases). V was cut by 7 bases and J by 5 bases, with 11 bases left in between. The germline gives CDR1 MNHNS, CDR2 SASEGT. The CDR3 is made up of 13 amino acids. This chain's CDR3 is CASTRRETGELFF. The DNA for the CDR3 is TGTGCCAGCACCCGGAGGGAGACCGGGGAGCTGTTTTTT.

The chain carries TRBV18 and TRBJ2-2; 8 bases agree with TRBD2. Trimming at V came to 5 bases and at J to 3 bases, leaving 8 bases not matched to a gene. Germline V gene sequence: CDR1 KGHSH, CDR2 LQKENI. CDR3 length: 16 amino acids. Here the CDR3 reads CASSSRGGSDTGELFF. The CDR3, as DNA: TGTGCCAGCTCATCACGGGGGGGTTCGGACACCGGGGAGCTGTTTTTT.